The T cell receptor (beta chain) under discussion was sequenced for a study of T cell clones after liver transplantation. For the study at large: Tolerance: complete withdrawal held at least one year, liver enzymes staying within twice normal.

V gave up 2 bases and J gave up 6 bases, with 14 bases separating them. The length of the CDR3 is 15 residues. Germline-derived CDR1 and CDR2 are SGHTA and FQGNSA. Unstimulated PBMCs were sorted into CD3+CD4+ and CD3+CD8+ populations. Generated by immunoSEQ multiplex PCR, the TCRdb table keeps only in-frame clones and is missing some. The sample shows nearly 15,000 clones, more than 70% of them seen only once. V gene TRBV7-2 combines with J gene TRBJ2-1; D not certain. The source material was CD8+ T cells from blood, sampled about 50 months after liver transplant. This receptor was identified in a human patient who received a liver transplant. The graft donor may have contributed some T cells. The CDR3 DNA is TGTGCCAGCAGCTTAAAGGGAATATTATTCAATGAGCAGTTCTTC. As protein: CASSLKGILFNEQFF.